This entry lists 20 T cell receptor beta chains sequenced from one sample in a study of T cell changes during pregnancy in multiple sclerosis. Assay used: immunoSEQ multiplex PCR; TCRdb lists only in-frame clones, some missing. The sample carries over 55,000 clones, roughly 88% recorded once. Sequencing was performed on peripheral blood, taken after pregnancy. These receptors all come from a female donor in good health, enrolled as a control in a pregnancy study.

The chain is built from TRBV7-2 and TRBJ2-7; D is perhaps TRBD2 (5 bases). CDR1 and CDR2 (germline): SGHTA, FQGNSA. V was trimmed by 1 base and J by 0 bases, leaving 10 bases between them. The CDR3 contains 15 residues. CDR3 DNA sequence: TGTGCCAGCAGCTTAGAGCCTAGCAGCTCCTACGAGCAGTACTTC. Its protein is CASSLEPSSSYEQYF.

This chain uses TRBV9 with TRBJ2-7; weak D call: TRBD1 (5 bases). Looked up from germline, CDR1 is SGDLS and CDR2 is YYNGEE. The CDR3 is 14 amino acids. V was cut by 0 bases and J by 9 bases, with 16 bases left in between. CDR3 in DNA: TGTGCCAGCAGCGTAGACGTTGGGGTTCAGGGGCAGTACTTC. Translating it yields CASSVDVGVQGQYF.

The CDR3 loop is CASGEGGRDEQFF. Here the CDR3 DNA reads TGTGCCTCCGGGGAGGGGGGACGGGATGAGCAGTTCTTC. The chain joins TRBV10-3 to TRBJ2-1; possible D gene TRBD2, 7 bases. Germline V CDR1 and CDR2: ENHRY, SYGVKD. The CDR3 loop spans 13 amino acids. The V gene lost 11 bases and the J gene lost 8 bases, with 19 bases spanning the gap.

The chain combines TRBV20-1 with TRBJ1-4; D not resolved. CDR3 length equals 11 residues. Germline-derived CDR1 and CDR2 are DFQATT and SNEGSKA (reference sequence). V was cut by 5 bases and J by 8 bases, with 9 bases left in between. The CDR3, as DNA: TGCAGTGCTCGGGTCGGGGAAAAACTGTTTTTT. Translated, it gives CSARVGEKLFF.

In DNA, the CDR3 is TGTGCCAGCAGCCAAAGGCTAGCCGGGGAGCTGTTTTTT. Its protein product is CASSQRLAGELFF. The chain combines TRBV14 with TRBJ2-2; D gene uncertain. Trimming took 2 bases from V and 6 from J, leaving 7 bases between them. Germline V lookup: CDR1 SGHDN, CDR2 FVKESK. The CDR3 is 13 residues long.

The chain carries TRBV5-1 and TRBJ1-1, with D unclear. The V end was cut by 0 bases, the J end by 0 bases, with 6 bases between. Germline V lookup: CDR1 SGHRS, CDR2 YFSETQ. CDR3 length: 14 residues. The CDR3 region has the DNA TGCGCCAGCAGCTTGGTCGTGTTGAACACTGAAGCTTTCTTT. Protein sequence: CASSLVVLNTEAFF.

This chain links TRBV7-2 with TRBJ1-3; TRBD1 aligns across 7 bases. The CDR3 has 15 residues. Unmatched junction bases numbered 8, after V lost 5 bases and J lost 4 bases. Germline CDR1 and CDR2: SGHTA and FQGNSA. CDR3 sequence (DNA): TGTGCCAGCAGCCTGGGATCGACAGGGGGAAACACCATATATTTT. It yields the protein CASSLGSTGGNTIYF.

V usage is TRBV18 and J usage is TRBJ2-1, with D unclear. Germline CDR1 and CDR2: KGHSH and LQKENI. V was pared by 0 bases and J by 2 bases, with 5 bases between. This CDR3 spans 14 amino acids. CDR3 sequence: CASSPPFAYNEQFF. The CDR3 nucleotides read TGTGCCAGCTCACCACCGTTCGCCTACAATGAGCAGTTCTTC.

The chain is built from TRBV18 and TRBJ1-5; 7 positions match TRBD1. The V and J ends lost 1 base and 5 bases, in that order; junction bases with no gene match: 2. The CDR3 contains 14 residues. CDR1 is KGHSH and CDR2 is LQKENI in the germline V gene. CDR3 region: CASSPQGAYQPQHF. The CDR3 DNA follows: TGTGCCAGCTCACCACAGGGGGCGTATCAGCCCCAGCATTTT.

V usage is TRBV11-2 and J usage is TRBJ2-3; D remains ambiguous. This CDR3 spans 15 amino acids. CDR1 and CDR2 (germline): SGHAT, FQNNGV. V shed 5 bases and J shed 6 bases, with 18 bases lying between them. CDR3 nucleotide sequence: TGTGCCAGCAGCAACAACGCTGGTGCCTCCGATACGCAGTATTTT. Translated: CASSNNAGASDTQYF.

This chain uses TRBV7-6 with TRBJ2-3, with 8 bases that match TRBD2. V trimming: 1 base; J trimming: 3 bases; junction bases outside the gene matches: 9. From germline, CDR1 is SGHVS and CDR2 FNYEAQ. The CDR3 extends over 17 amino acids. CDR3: CASSLDPPGGSTDTQYF. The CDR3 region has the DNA TGTGCCAGCAGCTTAGACCCTCCGGGGGGGAGTACAGATACGCAGTATTTT.

The CDR3 DNA reads TGTGCCAGCAGTTGGGGGACAGGGGGCGTCGAGCAGTACTTC. Its protein is CASSWGTGGVEQYF. The genes are TRBV27 and TRBJ2-7; TRBD1 matches at 12 bases. The CDR3 length is 14 residues. V dropped 4 bases and J dropped 6; count of bases not matched to a gene: 4. CDR1 and CDR2 (germline): MNHEY, SMNVEV (reference sequence).

The CDR3 loop reads CASSLSQSSGNTIYF. The CDR3 DNA sequence: TGCGCCAGCAGCTTGTCACAGAGCTCTGGAAACACCATATATTTT. The V and J genes are TRBV5-1 and TRBJ1-3; D gene unclear. The CDR3 consists of 15 residues. Germline assignment: CDR1 SGHRS and CDR2 YFSETQ. V was trimmed by 1 base and J by 0 bases, leaving 8 bases between them.

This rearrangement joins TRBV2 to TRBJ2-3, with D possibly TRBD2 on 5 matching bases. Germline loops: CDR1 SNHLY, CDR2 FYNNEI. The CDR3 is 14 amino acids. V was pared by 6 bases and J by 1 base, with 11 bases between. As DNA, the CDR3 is TGTGCCAGCAGGGACGGAGGAGGCACAGATACGCAGTATTTT. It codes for CASRDGGGTDTQYF.

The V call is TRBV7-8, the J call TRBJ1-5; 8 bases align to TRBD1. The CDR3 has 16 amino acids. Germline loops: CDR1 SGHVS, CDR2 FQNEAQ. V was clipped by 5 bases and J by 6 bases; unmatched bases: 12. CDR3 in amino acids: CASSRAGTGGSQPQHF. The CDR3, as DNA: TGTGCCAGCAGCCGTGCCGGGACAGGAGGGAGTCAGCCCCAGCATTTT.

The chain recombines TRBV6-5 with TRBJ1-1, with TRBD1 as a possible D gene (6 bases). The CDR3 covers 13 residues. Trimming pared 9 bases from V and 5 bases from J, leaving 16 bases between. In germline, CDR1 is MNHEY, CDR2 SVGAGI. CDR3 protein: CASTSQGQTEAFF. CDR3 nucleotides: TGTGCCAGTACGTCGCAGGGGCAAACTGAAGCTTTCTTT.

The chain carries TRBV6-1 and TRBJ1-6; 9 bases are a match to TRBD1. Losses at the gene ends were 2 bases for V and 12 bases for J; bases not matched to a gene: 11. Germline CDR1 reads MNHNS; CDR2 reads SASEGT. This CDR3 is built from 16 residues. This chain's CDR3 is CASSESQRTGARPLHF. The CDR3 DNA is TGTGCCAGCAGTGAATCGCAACGGACAGGGGCCAGACCCCTCCACTTT.

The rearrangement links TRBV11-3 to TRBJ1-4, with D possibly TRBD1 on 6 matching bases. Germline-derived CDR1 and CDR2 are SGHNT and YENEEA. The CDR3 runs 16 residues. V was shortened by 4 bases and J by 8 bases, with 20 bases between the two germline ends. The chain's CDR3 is CASSSSPGGSGEKLFF. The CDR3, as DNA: TGTGCCAGCAGCTCCTCCCCGGGGGGCTCAGGAGAAAAACTGTTTTTT. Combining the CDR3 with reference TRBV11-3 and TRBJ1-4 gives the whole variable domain EAGVVQSPRYKIIEKKQPVAFWCNPISGHNTLYWYLQNLGQGPELLIRYENEEAVDDSQLPKDRFSAERLKGVDSTLKIQPAELGDSAVYLCASSSSPGGSGEKLFFGSGTQLSVL.

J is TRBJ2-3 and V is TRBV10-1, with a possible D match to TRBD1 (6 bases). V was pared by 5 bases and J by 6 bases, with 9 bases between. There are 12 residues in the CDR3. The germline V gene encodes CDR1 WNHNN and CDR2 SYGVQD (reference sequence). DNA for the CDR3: TGCGCCAGCAGTCGGACAGACGATACGCAGTATTTT. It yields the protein CASSRTDDTQYF.

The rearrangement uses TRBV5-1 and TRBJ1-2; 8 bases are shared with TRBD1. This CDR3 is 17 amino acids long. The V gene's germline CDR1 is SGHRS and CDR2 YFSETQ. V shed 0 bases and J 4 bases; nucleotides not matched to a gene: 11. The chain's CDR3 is CASSLGGGQGALYGYTF. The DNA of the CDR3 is TGCGCCAGCAGCTTGGGGGGTGGCCAGGGGGCGCTCTATGGCTACACCTTC.